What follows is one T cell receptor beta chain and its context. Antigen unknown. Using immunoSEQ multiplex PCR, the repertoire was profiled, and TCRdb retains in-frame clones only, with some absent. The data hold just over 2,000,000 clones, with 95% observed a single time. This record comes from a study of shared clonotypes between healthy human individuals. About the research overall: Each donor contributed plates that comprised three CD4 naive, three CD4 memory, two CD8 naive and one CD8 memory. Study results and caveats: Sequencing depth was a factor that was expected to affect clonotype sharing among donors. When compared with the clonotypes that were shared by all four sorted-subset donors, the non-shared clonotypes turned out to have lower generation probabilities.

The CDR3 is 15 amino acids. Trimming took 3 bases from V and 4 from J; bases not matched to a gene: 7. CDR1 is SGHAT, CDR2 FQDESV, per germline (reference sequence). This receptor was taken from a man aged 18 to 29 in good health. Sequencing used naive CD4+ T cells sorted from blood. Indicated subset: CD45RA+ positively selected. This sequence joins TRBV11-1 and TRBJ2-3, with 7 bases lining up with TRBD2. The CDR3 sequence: CASSFSSGPSDTQYF. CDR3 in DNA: TGTGCCAGCAGCTTCAGTAGCGGGCCATCAGATACGCAGTATTTT.